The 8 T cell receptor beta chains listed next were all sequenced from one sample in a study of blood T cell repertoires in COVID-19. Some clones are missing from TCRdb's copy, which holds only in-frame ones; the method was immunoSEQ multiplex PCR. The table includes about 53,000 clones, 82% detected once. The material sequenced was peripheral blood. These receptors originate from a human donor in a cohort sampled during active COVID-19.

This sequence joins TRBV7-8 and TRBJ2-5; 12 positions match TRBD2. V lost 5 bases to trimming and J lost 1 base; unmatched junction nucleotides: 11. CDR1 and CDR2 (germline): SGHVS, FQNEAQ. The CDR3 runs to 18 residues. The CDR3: CASSSGAGLAGIQETQYF. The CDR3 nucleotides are TGTGCCAGCAGCAGCGGGGCGGGACTAGCGGGCATCCAAGAGACCCAGTACTTC.

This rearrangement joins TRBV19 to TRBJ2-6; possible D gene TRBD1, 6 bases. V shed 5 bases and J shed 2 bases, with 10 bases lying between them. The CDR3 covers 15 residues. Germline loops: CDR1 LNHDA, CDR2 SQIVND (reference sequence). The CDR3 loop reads CASSSQGTGANVLTF. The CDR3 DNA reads TGTGCCAGTAGTTCCCAGGGGACTGGGGCCAACGTCCTGACTTTC.

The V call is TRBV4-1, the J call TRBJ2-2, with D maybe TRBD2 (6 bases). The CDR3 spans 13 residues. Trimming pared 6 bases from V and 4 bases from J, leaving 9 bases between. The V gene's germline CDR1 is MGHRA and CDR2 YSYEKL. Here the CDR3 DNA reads TGCGCCAGCAGACGGGGGTCCACCGGGGAGCTGTTTTTT. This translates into CASRRGSTGELFF.

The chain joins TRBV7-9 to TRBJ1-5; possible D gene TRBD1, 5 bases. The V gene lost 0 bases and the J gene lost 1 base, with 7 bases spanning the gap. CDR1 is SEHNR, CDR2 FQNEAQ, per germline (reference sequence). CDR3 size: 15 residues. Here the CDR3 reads CASSLAGVSNQPQHF. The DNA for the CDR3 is TGTGCCAGCAGCTTAGCAGGGGTGAGCAATCAGCCCCAGCATTTT.

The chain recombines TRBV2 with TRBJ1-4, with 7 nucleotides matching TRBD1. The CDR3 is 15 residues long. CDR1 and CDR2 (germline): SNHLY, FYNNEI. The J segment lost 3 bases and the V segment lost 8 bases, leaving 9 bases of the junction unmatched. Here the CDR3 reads CASYQTGTANEKLFF. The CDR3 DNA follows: TGTGCCAGCTATCAAACCGGGACAGCTAATGAAAAACTGTTTTTT.

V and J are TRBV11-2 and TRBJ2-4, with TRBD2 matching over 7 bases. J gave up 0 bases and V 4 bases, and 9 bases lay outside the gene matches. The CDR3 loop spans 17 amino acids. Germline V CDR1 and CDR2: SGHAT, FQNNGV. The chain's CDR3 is CASSSRGEALAKNIQYF. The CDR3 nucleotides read TGTGCCAGCAGCTCCCGGGGGGAGGCGCTAGCCAAAAACATTCAGTACTTC.

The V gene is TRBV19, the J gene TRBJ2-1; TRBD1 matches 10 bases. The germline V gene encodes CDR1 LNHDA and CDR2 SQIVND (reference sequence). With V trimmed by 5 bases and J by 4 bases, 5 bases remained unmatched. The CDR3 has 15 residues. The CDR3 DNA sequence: TGTGCCAGTAGTCCGCGGACAGGGGGTTACAATGAGCAGTTCTTC. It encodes CASSPRTGGYNEQFF.

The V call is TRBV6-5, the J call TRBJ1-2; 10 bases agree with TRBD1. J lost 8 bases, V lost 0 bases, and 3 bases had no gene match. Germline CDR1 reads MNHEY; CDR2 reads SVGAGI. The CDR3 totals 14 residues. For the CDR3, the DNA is TGTGCCAGCAGTTACTCCGGGACAGGGGTCGGCTACACCTTC. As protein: CASSYSGTGVGYTF.